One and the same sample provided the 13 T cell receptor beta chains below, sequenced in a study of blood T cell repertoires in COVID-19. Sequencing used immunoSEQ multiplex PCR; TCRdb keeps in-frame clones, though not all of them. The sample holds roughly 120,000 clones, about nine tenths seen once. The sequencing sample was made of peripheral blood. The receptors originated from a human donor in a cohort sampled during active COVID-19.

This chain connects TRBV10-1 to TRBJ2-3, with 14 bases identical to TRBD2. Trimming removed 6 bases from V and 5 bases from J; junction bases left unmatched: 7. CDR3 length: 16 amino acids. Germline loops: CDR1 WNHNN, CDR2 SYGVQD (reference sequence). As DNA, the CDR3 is TGCGCCAGCAGCACCGGGACTAGCGGGGGCCAAGATACGCAGTATTTT. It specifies CASSTGTSGGQDTQYF.

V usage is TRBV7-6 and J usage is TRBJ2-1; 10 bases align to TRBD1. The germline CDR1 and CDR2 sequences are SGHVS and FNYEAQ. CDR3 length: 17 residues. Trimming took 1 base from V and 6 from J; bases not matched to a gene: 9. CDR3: CASSLVEDRGGLNEQFF. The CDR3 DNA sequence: TGTGCCAGCAGCTTAGTAGAGGACAGGGGGGGACTCAATGAGCAGTTCTTC. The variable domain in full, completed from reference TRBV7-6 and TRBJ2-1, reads GAGVSQSPRYKVTKRGQDVALRCDPISGHVSLYWYRQALGQGPEFLTYFNYEAQQDKSGLPNDRFSAERPEGSISTLTIQRTEQRDSAMYRCASSLVEDRGGLNEQFFGPGTRLTVL.

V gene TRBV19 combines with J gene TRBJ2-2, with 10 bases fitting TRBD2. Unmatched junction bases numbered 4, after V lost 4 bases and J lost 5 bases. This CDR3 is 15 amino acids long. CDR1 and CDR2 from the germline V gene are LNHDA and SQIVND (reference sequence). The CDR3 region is CASSNLAGVTGELFF. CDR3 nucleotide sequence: TGTGCCAGTAGTAACCTAGCGGGAGTTACCGGGGAGCTGTTTTTT.

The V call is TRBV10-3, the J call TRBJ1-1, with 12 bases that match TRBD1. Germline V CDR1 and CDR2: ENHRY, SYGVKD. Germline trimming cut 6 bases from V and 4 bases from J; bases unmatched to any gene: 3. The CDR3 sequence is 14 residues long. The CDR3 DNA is TGTGCCATCAGGGGACAGGGGGCGAGCACTGAAGCTTTCTTT. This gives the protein CAIRGQGASTEAFF.

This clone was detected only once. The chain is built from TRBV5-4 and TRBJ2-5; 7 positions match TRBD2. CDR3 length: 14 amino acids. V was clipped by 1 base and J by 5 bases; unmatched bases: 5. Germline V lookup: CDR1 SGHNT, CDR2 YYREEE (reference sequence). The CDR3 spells CASSLLAVGETQYF. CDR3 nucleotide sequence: TGTGCCAGCAGCTTGCTAGCGGTCGGGGAGACCCAGTACTTC. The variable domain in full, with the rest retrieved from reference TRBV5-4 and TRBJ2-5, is ETGVTQSPTHLIKTRGQQVTLRCSSQSGHNTVSWYQQALGQGPQFIFQYYREEENGRGNFPPRFSGLQFPNYSSELNVNALELDDSALYLCASSLLAVGETQYFGPGTRLLVL.

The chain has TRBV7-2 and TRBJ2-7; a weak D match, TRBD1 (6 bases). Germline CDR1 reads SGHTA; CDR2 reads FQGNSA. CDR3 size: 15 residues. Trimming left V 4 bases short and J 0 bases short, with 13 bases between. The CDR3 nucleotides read TGTGCCAGCAGCTCGTCGGACAGCCGCTCCTACGAGCAGTACTTC. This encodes CASSSSDSRSYEQYF.

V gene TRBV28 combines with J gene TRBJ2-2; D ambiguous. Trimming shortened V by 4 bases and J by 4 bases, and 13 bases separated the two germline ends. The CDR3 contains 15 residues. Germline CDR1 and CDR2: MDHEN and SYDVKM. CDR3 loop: CASSSPTVSTGELFF. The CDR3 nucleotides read TGTGCCAGCAGTTCTCCTACCGTTTCCACCGGGGAGCTGTTTTTT.

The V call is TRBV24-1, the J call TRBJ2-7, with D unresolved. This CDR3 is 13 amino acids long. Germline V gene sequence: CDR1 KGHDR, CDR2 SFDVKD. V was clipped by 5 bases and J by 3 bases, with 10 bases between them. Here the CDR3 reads CATSGWPYYEQYF. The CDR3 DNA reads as TGTGCCACCAGTGGTTGGCCTTACTACGAGCAGTACTTC.

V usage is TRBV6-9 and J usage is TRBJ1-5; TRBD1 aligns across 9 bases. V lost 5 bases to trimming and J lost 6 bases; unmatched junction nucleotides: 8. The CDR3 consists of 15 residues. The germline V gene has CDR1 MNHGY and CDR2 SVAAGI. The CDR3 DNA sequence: TGTGCCAGCAGTCACACAGGGGGCGTACCTCAGCCCCAGCATTTT. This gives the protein CASSHTGGVPQPQHF.

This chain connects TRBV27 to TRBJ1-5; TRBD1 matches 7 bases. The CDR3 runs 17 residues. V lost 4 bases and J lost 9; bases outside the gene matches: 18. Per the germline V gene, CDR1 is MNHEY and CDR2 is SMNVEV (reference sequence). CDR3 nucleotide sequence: TGTGCCAGCAGTTCCATCCACAGGGGTCCTAATGATTGGCCCCAGCATTTT. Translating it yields CASSSIHRGPNDWPQHF.

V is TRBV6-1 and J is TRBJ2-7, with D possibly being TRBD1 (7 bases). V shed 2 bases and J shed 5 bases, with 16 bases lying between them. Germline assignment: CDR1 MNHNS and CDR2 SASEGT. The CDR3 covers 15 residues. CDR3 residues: CASSEKGAGINEQYF. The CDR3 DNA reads TGTGCCAGCAGTGAAAAGGGGGCGGGGATCAACGAGCAGTACTTC.

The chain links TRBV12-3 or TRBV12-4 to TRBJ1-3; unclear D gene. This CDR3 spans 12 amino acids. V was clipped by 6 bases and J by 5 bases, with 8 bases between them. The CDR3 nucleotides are TGTGCCAGCAGCACCAGTCGAAACACCATATATTTT. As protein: CASSTSRNTIYF.

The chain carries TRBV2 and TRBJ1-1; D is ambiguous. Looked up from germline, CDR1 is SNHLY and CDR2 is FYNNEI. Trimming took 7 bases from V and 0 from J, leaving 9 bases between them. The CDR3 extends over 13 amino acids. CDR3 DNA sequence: TGTGCCAGCAATTCGGTAGTGAACACTGAAGCTTTCTTT. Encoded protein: CASNSVVNTEAFF.